The clone carrying this T cell receptor beta chain was observed a few times. Its antigen is not known. Molecular barcoding with unique molecular identifiers was used for the TCRbeta library. Each CDR3 protein gets one entry after TCRdb re-called the PCR reads with MiXCR. The table records hundreds of thousands of distinct CDR3 sequences, around 15% of them present only once. This entry comes from a study of T-cell reconstitution after alpha-beta-depleted transplantation in children. Study-wide findings and caveats: At one year after transplant, newly produced T cells mostly accounted for T-cell counts and diversity.

This CDR3 contains 15 residues. V dropped 1 base and J dropped 0 bases, with 10 bases sitting between them. This chain uses TRBV12-3 or TRBV12-4 with TRBJ2-7; D is perhaps TRBD1 (5 bases). This material consisted of PBMCs, mostly from graft donor cells, taken 360 days after TCRalphabeta/CD19-depleted stem cell transplant. This receptor was taken from a boy younger than two who had a stem cell transplant for Wiskott-Aldrich syndrome, so the T cells may come from the graft donor. The CDR3 spells CASSLGIQDSYEQYF. DNA for the CDR3: TGTGCCAGCAGTTTAGGGATACAGGACTCCTACGAGCAGTACTTC.